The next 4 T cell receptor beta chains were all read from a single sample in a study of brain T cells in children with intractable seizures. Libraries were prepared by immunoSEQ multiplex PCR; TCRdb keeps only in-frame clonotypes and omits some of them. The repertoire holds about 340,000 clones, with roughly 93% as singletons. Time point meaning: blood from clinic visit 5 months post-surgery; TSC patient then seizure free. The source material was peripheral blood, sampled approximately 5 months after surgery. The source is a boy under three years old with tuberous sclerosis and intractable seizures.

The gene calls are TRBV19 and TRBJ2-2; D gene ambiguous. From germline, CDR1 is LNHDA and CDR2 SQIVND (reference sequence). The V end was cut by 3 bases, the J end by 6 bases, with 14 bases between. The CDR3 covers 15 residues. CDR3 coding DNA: TGTGCCAGTAGTATCCAGTCCTCTAAGGCCGGGGAGCTGTTTTTT. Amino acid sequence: CASSIQSSKAGELFF.

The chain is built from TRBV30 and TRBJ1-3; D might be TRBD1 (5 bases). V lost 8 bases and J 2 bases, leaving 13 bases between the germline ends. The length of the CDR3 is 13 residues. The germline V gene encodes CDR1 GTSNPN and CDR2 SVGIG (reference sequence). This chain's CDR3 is CATSGRTGNTIYF. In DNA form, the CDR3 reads TGTGCCACCTCAGGGAGAACTGGAAACACCATATATTTT.

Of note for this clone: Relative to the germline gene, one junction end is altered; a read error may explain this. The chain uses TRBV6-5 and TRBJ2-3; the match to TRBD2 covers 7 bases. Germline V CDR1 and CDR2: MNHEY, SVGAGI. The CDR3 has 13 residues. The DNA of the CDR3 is TGTGCCAGCAGTTATGTCGCCCTAGGGCGGCGGGAGTTT. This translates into CASSYVALGRREF.

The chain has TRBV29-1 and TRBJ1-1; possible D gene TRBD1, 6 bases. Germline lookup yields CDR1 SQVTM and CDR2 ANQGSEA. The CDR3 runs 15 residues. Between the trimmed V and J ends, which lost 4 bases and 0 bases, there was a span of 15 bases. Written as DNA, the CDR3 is TGCAGCGTTGCAGGGGTACCCAATATGAACACTGAAGCTTTCTTT. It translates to CSVAGVPNMNTEAFF.